A selection of T cell receptor beta chains follows, all from one sample in a study of OX40 agonist ivuxolimab in advanced cancers. Data came from immunoSEQ multiplex PCR; TCRdb stores just in-frame clones and leaves some out. Of 45,000 or so clones in the sample, 88% were seen once. The sample was CD4+ or CD8+ T cells sorted from blood, taken in a trial of the OX40 agonist ivuxolimab. The origin of the receptors is an adult with an advanced solid tumor such as melanoma, head and neck, liver or kidney cancer. The conserved cysteine and the conserved F or W are not part of the CDR3 here.

V gene: TRBV28; J gene: TRBJ2-3; CDR3 protein: ASSFRGGGTSTDTQY
V gene: TRBV7-3; J gene: TRBJ2-1; CDR3 protein: ASSFDPLYNEQF
V gene: TRBV25-1; J gene: TRBJ2-3; CDR3 protein: ATQGEYTDTQY
V gene: TRBV5-4; J gene: TRBJ1-1; CDR3 protein: ASTPQVGKNTEAF
V gene: TRBV7-2; J gene: TRBJ2-2; CDR3 protein: ASSRRLADTGELF
V gene: TRBV9; J gene: TRBJ2-1; CDR3 protein: ASSVAAGSSYNEQF
V gene: TRBV30; J gene: TRBJ2-1; CDR3 protein: AWSARAEQF
V gene: TRBV2; J gene: TRBJ1-2; CDR3 protein: ASRMGEDYGYT
V gene: TRBV6-5; J gene: TRBJ2-4; CDR3 protein: ASSFDGRGIQY
V gene: TRBV27; J gene: TRBJ2-2; CDR3 protein: ASSSDGPRPPTGELF
V gene: TRBV19; J gene: TRBJ2-7; CDR3 protein: ASSDRGREQY
V gene: TRBV28; J gene: TRBJ1-2; CDR3 protein: ASSLFLGTSTGQGATNYGYT
V gene: TRBV5-1; J gene: TRBJ2-6; CDR3 protein: ASSLGGSGANVLT
V gene: TRBV14; J gene: TRBJ2-3; CDR3 protein: ASSQDVGLTQY
V gene: TRBV6-1; J gene: TRBJ2-7; CDR3 protein: ASTTDLVSYEQY
V gene: TRBV11-3; J gene: TRBJ2-2; CDR3 protein: ASSLASGRNTGELF
V gene: TRBV19; J gene: TRBJ2-2; CDR3 protein: ASSGGRTFTGELF
V gene: TRBV18; J gene: TRBJ2-1; CDR3 protein: ASSPVPLDYNEQF
V gene: TRBV11-2; J gene: TRBJ1-2; CDR3 protein: ASSLEVTNYGYT
V gene: TRBV5-6; J gene: TRBJ2-1; CDR3 protein: ASSLGGYNEQF
V gene: TRBV23-1; J gene: TRBJ1-2; CDR3 protein: ASKTGQGAGNYGYT
V gene: TRBV6-9; J gene: TRBJ2-7; CDR3 protein: ASSYRLADEQY
V gene: TRBV7-3; J gene: TRBJ2-7; CDR3 protein: ASSTSGSRGYEQY
V gene: TRBV6-4; J gene: TRBJ2-5; CDR3 protein: ASSPTSSGRSETQY